The entry that follows covers one T cell receptor beta chain sequence. Allocation to cohorts depended on clinical history reported by the participants. This sample is drawn from a study of blood T cell repertoires in COVID-19. The protocol was immunoSEQ multiplex PCR, while the TCRdb copy is restricted to in-frame clones and leaves out a portion. The table lists fewer than 300,000 clones, roughly 80% of them singletons. The germline gives CDR1 SEHNR, CDR2 FQNEAQ (reference sequence). The CDR3 covers 17 residues. With 5 bases removed from V and 5 bases from J, the gap between germline ends came to 22 bases.

The specimen was PBMCs or T cells enriched from blood (not recorded which). V usage is TRBV7-9 and J usage is TRBJ2-1, with a tentative D call TRBD1 (7 bases). This receptor was taken from a man aged 35-49 years who had been exposed to COVID-19. CDR3 sequence (DNA): TGTGCCAGCAGCCCCCAGGGGGGCTCAGTGCGTGACAATGAGCAGTTCTTC. Residues: CASSPQGGSVRDNEQFF.